The rows below give T cell receptor beta chains drawn from one sample of a study of T cell responses to AZD1222 COVID-19 vaccine. The assay was immunoSEQ multiplex PCR, and TCRdb's table has in-frame clones only and misses some. Among around 45,000 clones listed, about 80% were seen once. This material consisted of peripheral blood, taken 28 days after the second dose of the MenACWY control vaccine. The receptors derive from an adult who received the MenACWY meningococcal vaccine as a control. Both conserved end residues are part of each CDR3. D genes are given only for firm matches. Expanded clones are given a class, and other clones once, few, many or no size at all.

d_gene: NA; j_gene: TRBJ1-5; v_gene: TRBV19; abundance: NA; CDR3aa: CASSIEDGVNQPQHF; CDR3nt: TGTGCCAGTAGTATAGAGGACGGCGTCAATCAGCCCCAGCATTTT
d_gene: NA; j_gene: TRBJ2-1; v_gene: TRBV15; abundance: few; CDR3aa: CASRGGESYNEQFF; CDR3nt: TGTGCCTCCAGGGGGGGAGAGTCCTACAATGAGCAGTTCTTC
d_gene: NA; j_gene: TRBJ2-3; v_gene: TRBV27; abundance: NA; CDR3aa: CASSPYGADTQYF; CDR3nt: TGTGCCAGCAGTCCCTACGGGGCAGATACGCAGTATTTT
d_gene: NA; j_gene: TRBJ2-7; v_gene: TRBV10-1; abundance: NA; CDR3aa: CASSEGGFYEQYF; CDR3nt: TGCGCCAGCAGTGAGGGAGGGTTCTACGAGCAGTACTTC
d_gene: TRBD1; j_gene: TRBJ2-7; v_gene: TRBV29-1; abundance: NA; CDR3aa: CSTDREGGDEQYF; CDR3nt: TGCAGCACGGACAGGGAAGGTGGCGACGAGCAGTACTTC
d_gene: TRBD2; j_gene: TRBJ2-3; v_gene: TRBV19; abundance: NA; CDR3aa: CASSISAGGGTDTQYF; CDR3nt: TGTGCCAGTAGTATATCGGCGGGGGGAGGCACAGATACGCAGTATTTT
d_gene: NA; j_gene: TRBJ1-4; v_gene: TRBV28; abundance: NA; CDR3aa: CASSLAGTRRGEKLFF; CDR3nt: TGTGCCAGCAGTTTAGCCGGGACAAGGAGAGGTGAAAAACTGTTTTTT
d_gene: NA; j_gene: TRBJ1-1; v_gene: TRBV14; abundance: once; CDR3aa: CASSQIGRNTEAFF; CDR3nt: TGTGCCAGCAGCCAAATTGGGCGGAACACTGAAGCTTTCTTT
d_gene: NA; j_gene: TRBJ2-7; v_gene: TRBV10-2; abundance: NA; CDR3aa: CASSWQEAHEQYF; CDR3nt: TGCGCCAGCAGCTGGCAGGAGGCCCACGAGCAGTACTTC
d_gene: NA; j_gene: TRBJ1-5; v_gene: TRBV2; abundance: NA; CDR3aa: CASRRDNYSNQPQHF; CDR3nt: TGTGCCAGCAGGAGGGACAATTATAGCAATCAGCCCCAGCATTTT
d_gene: NA; j_gene: TRBJ2-2; v_gene: TRBV5-6; abundance: few; CDR3aa: CASSLYWAQNTGELFF; CDR3nt: TGTGCCAGCAGCTTGTACTGGGCTCAGAACACCGGGGAGCTGTTTTTT
d_gene: TRBD1; j_gene: TRBJ1-2; v_gene: TRBV6-1; abundance: once; CDR3aa: CASSEMGDRGVF; CDR3nt: TGTGCCAGCAGTGAAATGGGGGACAGGGGAGTATTC
d_gene: TRBD1; j_gene: TRBJ2-1; v_gene: TRBV7-9; abundance: NA; CDR3aa: CASSGGAVQGAGNEQFF; CDR3nt: TGTGCCAGCAGCGGAGGTGCCGTACAGGGGGCGGGGAATGAGCAGTTCTTC
d_gene: TRBD2; j_gene: TRBJ2-1; v_gene: TRBV28; abundance: NA; CDR3aa: CASSRSGSNEQFF; CDR3nt: TGTGCCAGCAGTAGGAGCGGGAGTAATGAGCAGTTCTTC
d_gene: TRBD1; j_gene: TRBJ2-4; v_gene: TRBV18; abundance: NA; CDR3aa: CASSPTGGGTFGKNIQYF; CDR3nt: TGTGCCAGCTCACCCACAGGGGGCGGGACATTCGGCAAAAACATTCAGTACTTC
d_gene: NA; j_gene: TRBJ1-5; v_gene: TRBV4-2; abundance: once; CDR3aa: CASSQSSGAAKSNQPQHF; CDR3nt: TGTGCCAGCAGCCAAAGTTCCGGGGCAGCGAAAAGCAATCAGCCCCAGCATTTT
d_gene: NA; j_gene: TRBJ1-1; v_gene: TRBV14; abundance: NA; CDR3aa: CASSQGGGGTEAFF; CDR3nt: TGTGCCAGCAGCCAAGGCGGGGGCGGAACTGAAGCTTTCTTT
d_gene: NA; j_gene: TRBJ1-1; v_gene: TRBV15; abundance: NA; CDR3aa: CATSRDGVLEAFF; CDR3nt: TGTGCCACCAGCAGAGATGGGGTCCTAGAAGCTTTCTTT
d_gene: NA; j_gene: TRBJ2-7; v_gene: TRBV2; abundance: NA; CDR3aa: CASTEWGHGRGREQYF; CDR3nt: TGTGCCAGCACCGAGTGGGGACACGGGAGGGGGCGGGAGCAGTACTTC
d_gene: TRBD1; j_gene: TRBJ1-2; v_gene: TRBV4-1; abundance: NA; CDR3aa: CASSQAGTGSNYGYTF; CDR3nt: TGCGCCAGCAGCCAAGCGGGGACAGGGTCCAACTATGGCTACACCTTC